Following are 2 T cell receptor beta chains from one sample sequenced in a study of T-cell reconstitution after alpha-beta-depleted transplantation in children. Library preparation (for TCRbeta) was performed with unique molecular identifiers. TCRdb reprocessed the PCR reads with MiXCR, giving one entry per CDR3 protein. This sample carries around 700,000 distinct CDR3 sequences, under 15% of them seen once, and the ten largest clones take about 0.79%. The sequencing used PBMCs, collected before TCRalphabeta/CD19-depleted stem cell transplant. Source of these receptors: a girl aged 2-9 years with congenital amegakaryocytic thrombocytopenia, due to receive a stem cell transplant.

In DNA, the CDR3 is TGTGCCAGTAGTACTTTGGACAGGGGAAATAGCGAGACCCAGTACTTC. Translating gives CASSTLDRGNSETQYF. This rearrangement joins TRBV19 to TRBJ2-5, with TRBD1 identical over 9 bases. Germline loops: CDR1 LNHDA, CDR2 SQIVND (reference sequence). Trimming took 4 bases from V and 5 from J; bases not matched to a gene: 11. This CDR3 is 16 amino acids long.

There are a few counts of this clonotype. This chain joins TRBV11-2 and TRBJ2-1; no clear D. Germline V gene lookup returns CDR1 SGHAT and CDR2 FQNNGV. This CDR3 region has 13 residues. Trimming shortened V by 5 bases and J by 10 bases, and 15 bases separated the two germline ends. The CDR3 nucleotides are TGTGCCAGCAGCCCCCCCGTCGGCCGGGAGCAGTTCTTC. It codes for CASSPPVGREQFF.